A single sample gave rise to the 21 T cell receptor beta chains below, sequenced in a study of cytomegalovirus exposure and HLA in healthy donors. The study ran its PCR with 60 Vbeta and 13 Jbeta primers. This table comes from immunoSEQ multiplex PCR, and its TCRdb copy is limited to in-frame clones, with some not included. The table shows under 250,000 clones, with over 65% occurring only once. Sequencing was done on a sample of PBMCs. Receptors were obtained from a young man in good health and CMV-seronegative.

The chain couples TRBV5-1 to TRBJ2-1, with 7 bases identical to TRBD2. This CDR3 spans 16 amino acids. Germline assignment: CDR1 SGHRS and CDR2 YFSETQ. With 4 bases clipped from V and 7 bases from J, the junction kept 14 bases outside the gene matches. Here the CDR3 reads CASSGQAGTPENEQFF. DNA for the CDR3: TGCGCCAGCAGCGGTCAAGCGGGAACCCCGGAAAATGAGCAGTTCTTC. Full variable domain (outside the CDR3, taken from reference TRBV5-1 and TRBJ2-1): KAGVTQTPRYLIKTRGQQVTLSCSPISGHRSVSWYQQTPGQGLQFLFEYFSETQRNKGNFPGRFSGRQFSNSRSEMNVSTLELGDSALYLCASSGQAGTPENEQFFGPGTRLTVL.

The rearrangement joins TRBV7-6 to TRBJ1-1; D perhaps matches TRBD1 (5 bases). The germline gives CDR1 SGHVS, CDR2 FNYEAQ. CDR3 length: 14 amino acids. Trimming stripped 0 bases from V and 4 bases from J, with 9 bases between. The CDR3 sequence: CASSLAGRGTEAFF. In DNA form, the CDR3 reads TGTGCCAGCAGCTTAGCAGGGAGGGGCACTGAAGCTTTCTTT.

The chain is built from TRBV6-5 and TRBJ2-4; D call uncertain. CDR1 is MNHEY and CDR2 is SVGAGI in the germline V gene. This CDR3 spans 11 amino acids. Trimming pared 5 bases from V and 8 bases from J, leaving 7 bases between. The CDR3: CASSNSDIQYF. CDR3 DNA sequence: TGTGCCAGCAGTAATTCGGACATTCAGTACTTC.

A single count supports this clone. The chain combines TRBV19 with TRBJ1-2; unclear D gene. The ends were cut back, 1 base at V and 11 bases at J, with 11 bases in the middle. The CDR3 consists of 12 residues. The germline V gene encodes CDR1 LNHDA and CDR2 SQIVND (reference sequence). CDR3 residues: CASSIGRSGYTF. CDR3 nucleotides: TGTGCCAGTAGTATAGGGCGGTCTGGTTACACCTTC.

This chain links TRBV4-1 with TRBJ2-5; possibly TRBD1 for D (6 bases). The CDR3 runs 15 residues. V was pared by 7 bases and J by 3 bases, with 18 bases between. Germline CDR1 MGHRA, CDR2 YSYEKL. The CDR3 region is CASTLRQAPEETQYF. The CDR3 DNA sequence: TGCGCCAGCACCTTAAGACAGGCACCGGAAGAGACCCAGTACTTC.

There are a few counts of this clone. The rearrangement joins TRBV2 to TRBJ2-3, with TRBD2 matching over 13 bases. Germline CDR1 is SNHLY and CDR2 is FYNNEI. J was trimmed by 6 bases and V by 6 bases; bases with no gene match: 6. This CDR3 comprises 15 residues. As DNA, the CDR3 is TGTGCCAGCAGGGCAGGACTAGCGGGAGCCGATACGCAGTATTTT. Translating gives CASRAGLAGADTQYF.

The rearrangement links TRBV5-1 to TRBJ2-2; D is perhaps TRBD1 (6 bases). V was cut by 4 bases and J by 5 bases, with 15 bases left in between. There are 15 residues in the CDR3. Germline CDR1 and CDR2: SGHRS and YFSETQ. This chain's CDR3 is CASSGNRVSTGELFF. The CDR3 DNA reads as TGCGCCAGCAGCGGAAACAGGGTCTCAACCGGGGAGCTGTTTTTT.

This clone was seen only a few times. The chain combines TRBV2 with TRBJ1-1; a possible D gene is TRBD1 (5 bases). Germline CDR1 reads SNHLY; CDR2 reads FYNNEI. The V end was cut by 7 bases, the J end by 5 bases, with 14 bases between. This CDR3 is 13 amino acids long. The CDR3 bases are TGTGCCAGCACCGGAAATGGGGGGACTGAAGCTTTCTTT. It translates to CASTGNGGTEAFF. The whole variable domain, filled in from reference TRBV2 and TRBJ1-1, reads EPEVTQTPSHQVTQMGQEVILRCVPISNHLYFYWYRQILGQKVEFLVSFYNNEISEKSEIFDDQFSVERPDGSNFTLKIRSTKLEDSAMYFCASTGNGGTEAFFGQGTRLTVV.

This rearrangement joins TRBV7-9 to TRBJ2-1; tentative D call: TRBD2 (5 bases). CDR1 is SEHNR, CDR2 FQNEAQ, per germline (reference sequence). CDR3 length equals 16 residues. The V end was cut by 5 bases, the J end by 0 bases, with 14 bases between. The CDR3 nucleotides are TGTGCCAGCAGCCCATGGGCGGGCAGCTCCTACAATGAGCAGTTCTTC. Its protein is CASSPWAGSSYNEQFF. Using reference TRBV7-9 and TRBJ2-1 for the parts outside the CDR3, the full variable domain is DTGVSQNPRHKITKRGQNVTFRCDPISEHNRLYWYRQTLGQGPEFLTYFQNEAQLEKSRLLSDRFSAERPKGSFSTLEIQRTEQGDSAMYLCASSPWAGSSYNEQFFGPGTRLTVL.

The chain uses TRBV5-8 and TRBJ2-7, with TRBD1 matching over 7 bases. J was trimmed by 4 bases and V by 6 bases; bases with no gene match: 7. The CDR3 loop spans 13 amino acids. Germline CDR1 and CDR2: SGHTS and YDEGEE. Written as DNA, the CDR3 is TGTGCCAGCAACGACAGGGTCGGGTACGAGCAGTACTTC. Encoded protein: CASNDRVGYEQYF.

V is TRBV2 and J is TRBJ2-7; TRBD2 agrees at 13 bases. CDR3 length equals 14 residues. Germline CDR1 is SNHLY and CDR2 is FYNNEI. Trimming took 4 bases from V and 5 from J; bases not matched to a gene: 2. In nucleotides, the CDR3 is TGTGCCAGCAGTGGGACTAGCGGGAGAAACGAGCAGTACTTC. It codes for CASSGTSGRNEQYF. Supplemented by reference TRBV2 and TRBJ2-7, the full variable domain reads EPEVTQTPSHQVTQMGQEVILRCVPISNHLYFYWYRQILGQKVEFLVSFYNNEISEKSEIFDDQFSVERPDGSNFTLKIRSTKLEDSAMYFCASSGTSGRNEQYFGPGTRLTVT.

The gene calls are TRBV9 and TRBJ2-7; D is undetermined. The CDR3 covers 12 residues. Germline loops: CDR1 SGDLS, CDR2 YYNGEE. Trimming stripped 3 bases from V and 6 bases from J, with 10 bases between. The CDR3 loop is CASSGSSPEQYF. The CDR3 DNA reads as TGTGCCAGCAGCGGCTCCAGTCCCGAGCAGTACTTC.

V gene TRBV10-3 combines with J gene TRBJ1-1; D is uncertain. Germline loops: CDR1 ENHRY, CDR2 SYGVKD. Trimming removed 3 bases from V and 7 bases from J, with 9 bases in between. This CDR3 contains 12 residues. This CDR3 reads CAISDYSGEAFF. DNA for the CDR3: TGTGCCATCAGTGACTATTCAGGTGAAGCTTTCTTT.

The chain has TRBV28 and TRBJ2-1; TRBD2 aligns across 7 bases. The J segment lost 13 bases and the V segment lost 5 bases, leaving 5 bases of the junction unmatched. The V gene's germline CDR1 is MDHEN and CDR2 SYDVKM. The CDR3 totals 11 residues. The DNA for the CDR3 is TGTGCCAGCAGTCAGCGGGGAAACCAGTTCTTC. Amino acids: CASSQRGNQFF.

CDR3: CASRAGFNQPQHF. For the CDR3, the DNA is TGTGCCAGCAGGGCAGGGTTCAATCAGCCCCAGCATTTT. The rearrangement uses TRBV7-8 and TRBJ1-5; a weak D match, TRBD1 (5 bases). Trimming cost V 6 bases and J 3 bases, with 9 bases left between them. Germline CDR1 reads SGHVS; CDR2 reads FQNEAQ. The CDR3 is made up of 13 amino acids. Full variable domain (remainder filled in from reference TRBV7-8 and TRBJ1-5): GAGVSQSPRYKVAKRGQDVALRCDPISGHVSLFWYQQALGQGPEFLTYFQNEAQLDKSGLPSDRFFAERPEGSVSTLKIQRTQQEDSAVYLCASRAGFNQPQHFGDGTRLSIL.

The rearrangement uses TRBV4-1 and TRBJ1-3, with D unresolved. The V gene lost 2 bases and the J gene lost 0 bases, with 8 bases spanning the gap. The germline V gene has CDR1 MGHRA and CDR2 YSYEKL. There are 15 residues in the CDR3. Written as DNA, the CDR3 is TGCGCCAGCAGCCAATCCCTCCTCTCTGGAAACACCATATATTTT. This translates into CASSQSLLSGNTIYF.

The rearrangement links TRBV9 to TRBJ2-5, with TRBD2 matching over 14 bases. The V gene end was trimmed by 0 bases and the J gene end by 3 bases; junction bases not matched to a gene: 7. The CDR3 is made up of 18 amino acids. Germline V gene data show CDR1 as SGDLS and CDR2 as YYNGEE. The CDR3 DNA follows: TGTGCCAGCAGCGTAGAGGGACTAGCGGGAGAGTCCAAAGAGACCCAGTACTTC. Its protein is CASSVEGLAGESKETQYF. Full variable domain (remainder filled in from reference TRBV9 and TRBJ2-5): DSGVTQTPKHLITATGQRVTLRCSPRSGDLSVYWYQQSLDQGLQFLIQYYNGEERAKGNILERFSAQQFPDLHSELNLSSLELGDSALYFCASSVEGLAGESKETQYFGPGTRLLVL.

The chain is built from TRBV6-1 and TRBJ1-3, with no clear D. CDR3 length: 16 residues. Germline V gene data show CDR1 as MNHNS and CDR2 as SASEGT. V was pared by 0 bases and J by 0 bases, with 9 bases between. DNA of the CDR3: TGTGCCAGCAGTGAAGCTCCCATCTACTCTGGAAACACCATATATTTT. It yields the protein CASSEAPIYSGNTIYF.

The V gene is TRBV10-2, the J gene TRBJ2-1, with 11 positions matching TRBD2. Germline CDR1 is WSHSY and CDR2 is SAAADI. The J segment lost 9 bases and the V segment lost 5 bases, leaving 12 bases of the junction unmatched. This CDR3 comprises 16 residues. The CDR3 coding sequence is TGCGCCAGCAGTAACCCTAGTAGCGGGAGGGCCGCTGAGCAGTTCTTC. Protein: CASSNPSSGRAAEQFF.

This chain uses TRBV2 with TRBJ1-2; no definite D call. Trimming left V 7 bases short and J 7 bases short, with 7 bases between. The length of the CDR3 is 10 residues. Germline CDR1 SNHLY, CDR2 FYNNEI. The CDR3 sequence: CASKNGGYTF. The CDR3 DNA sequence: TGTGCCAGCAAAAACGGTGGCTACACCTTC.

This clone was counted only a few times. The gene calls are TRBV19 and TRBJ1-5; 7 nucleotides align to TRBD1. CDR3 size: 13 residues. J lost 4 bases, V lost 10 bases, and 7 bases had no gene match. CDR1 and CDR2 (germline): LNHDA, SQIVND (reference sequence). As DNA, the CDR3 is TGTGCCACTAGGACAGGATCGAATCAGCCCCAGCATTTT. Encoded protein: CATRTGSNQPQHF.